The clone carrying this T cell receptor beta chain was found many times. No antigen is known for it. TCRdb used MiXCR to reprocess the 5' RACE reads, holding one entry per CDR3 protein. The table has over 200,000 distinct CDR3 sequences, roughly 6.2% seen once. Trimming pared 3 bases from V and 0 bases from J, leaving 12 bases between. Germline V gene sequence: CDR1 SGHTA, CDR2 FQGNSA. The CDR3 covers 16 residues. These data originate in a study of T cells after yellow fever vaccination. General study findings and limits: Reappearance after the booster was observed for most primary-vaccination clones (about 96% CD4, over 70% CD8). Abundant bulk-population clonotypes could contaminate the FACS-sorted repertoires.

The sequencing here drew on CD4+ T cells sorted from PBMCs, taken on the day of the yellow fever booster vaccination. The TCR originated in a young man who received the YFV17D yellow fever vaccine. The genes are TRBV7-2 and TRBJ1-5; D call uncertain. The CDR3 spells CASSLWADPSNQPQHF. In nucleotides, the CDR3 is TGTGCCAGCAGCTTGTGGGCAGACCCTAGCAATCAGCCCCAGCATTTT.